Each of the 17 T cell receptor beta chains below was sequenced from the same sample in a study of blood T cell repertoires in COVID-19. Sequencing was performed with immunoSEQ multiplex PCR; in TCRdb, only in-frame clones are kept and a portion is missing. Among about 310,000 clones, roughly 89% were seen once, and the ten largest hold just under 9.5%. Input material: PBMCs or T cells enriched from blood (not recorded which). The source is a young woman who had recovered from COVID-19.

This clone was detected once. The chain employs TRBV27 and TRBJ2-3; TRBD2 agrees at 7 bases. This CDR3 is built from 16 residues. V dropped 5 bases and J dropped 3; count of bases not matched to a gene: 11. The germline CDR1 and CDR2 sequences are MNHEY and SMNVEV (reference sequence). In nucleotides, the CDR3 is TGTGCCAGCAGTCCGAGGTCGCTGGGGGGGACAGATACGCAGTATTTT. It yields the protein CASSPRSLGGTDTQYF.

The chain recombines TRBV15 with TRBJ2-7; TRBD2 matches at 13 bases. V was pared by 5 bases and J by 3 bases, with 10 bases of the junction left unmatched. CDR1 and CDR2 (germline): LNHNV, YYDKDF (reference sequence). This CDR3 is built from 17 residues. CDR3 in amino acids: CATSLGTSGNLFYEQYF. CDR3 in DNA: TGTGCCACCAGCCTTGGGACTAGCGGGAACCTATTCTACGAGCAGTACTTC.

V usage is TRBV6-5 and J usage is TRBJ2-1; a possible D gene is TRBD2 (6 bases). Germline assignment: CDR1 MNHEY and CDR2 SVGAGI. Trimming took off 5 bases at V and 3 bases at J, with 14 bases between the two ends. The CDR3 spans 15 residues. The chain's CDR3 is CASSLRAGNYNEQFF. CDR3 bases: TGTGCCAGCAGTCTTAGGGCGGGAAACTACAATGAGCAGTTCTTC.

The rearrangement links TRBV19 to TRBJ2-1; 10 bases line up with TRBD2. J gave up 5 bases and V 7 bases, and 8 bases lay outside the gene matches. CDR3 size: 15 residues. Germline assignment: CDR1 LNHDA and CDR2 SQIVND (reference sequence). This CDR3 reads CASTPSGGHDNEQFF. DNA for the CDR3: TGTGCCAGTACCCCTAGCGGGGGACATGACAATGAGCAGTTCTTC.

This clone was detected only once. The chain is built from TRBV12-3 or TRBV12-4 and TRBJ1-1, with TRBD1 matching 7 bases. Trimming took 6 bases from V and 4 from J; bases not matched to a gene: 5. The CDR3 sequence is 13 residues long. For the CDR3, the DNA is TGTGCCAGCAGCACAGGGGTCGGCACTGAAGCTTTCTTT. It translates to CASSTGVGTEAFF.

The V call is TRBV12-3 or TRBV12-4, the J call TRBJ2-7; D is possibly TRBD1 (6 bases). V lost 4 bases, J lost 6 bases, and 13 bases lay in between. The CDR3 length is 13 residues. The CDR3 spells CASSWTDPSEQYF. The CDR3 region has the DNA TGTGCCAGCAGTTGGACAGATCCTTCCGAGCAGTACTTC.

This chain uses TRBV13 with TRBJ2-2, with D perhaps TRBD1 (6 bases). V lost 0 bases, J lost 4 bases, and 12 bases lay in between. In germline, CDR1 is PRHDT, CDR2 FYEKMQ (reference sequence). The CDR3 runs to 16 residues. This chain's CDR3 is CASSLGQGLVTGELFF. The CDR3, as DNA: TGTGCCAGCAGCTTAGGGCAGGGGTTGGTCACCGGGGAGCTGTTTTTT.

The chain couples TRBV7-3 to TRBJ2-3; 10 bases map to TRBD2. The CDR3 sequence is 16 residues long. CDR1 is SGHTA, CDR2 FQGTGA, per germline. V dropped 5 bases and J dropped 3; count of bases not matched to a gene: 8. CDR3 DNA: TGTGCCAGCAGCAACCTAGCGGGAGTACGAACAGATACGCAGTATTTT. Translating gives CASSNLAGVRTDTQYF.

This clone appeared once. The chain links TRBV6-1 to TRBJ2-2; possibly TRBD2 for D (6 bases). V lost 3 bases and J lost 0, with 8 bases in between. The CDR3 length is 15 residues. The germline gives CDR1 MNHNS, CDR2 SASEGT. CDR3 sequence reads: CASSEKRANTGELFF. CDR3 nucleotide sequence: TGTGCCAGCAGTGAGAAGCGGGCGAACACCGGGGAGCTGTTTTTT.

This clone has only a few counts. For the CDR3, the DNA is TGTGCCAGCACCCGACAGGGGGTGGATGAAAAACTGTTTTTT. Protein: CASTRQGVDEKLFF. This chain connects TRBV7-9 to TRBJ1-4, with 9 nucleotides matching TRBD1. CDR3 length: 14 amino acids. With V trimmed by 7 bases and J by 6 bases, 6 bases remained unmatched. Germline loops: CDR1 SEHNR, CDR2 FQNEAQ (reference sequence).

This clone was found once. The chain couples TRBV18 to TRBJ2-1; 9 bases line up with TRBD2. Germline V lookup: CDR1 KGHSH, CDR2 LQKENI. V was pared by 0 bases and J by 7 bases, with 7 bases of the junction left unmatched. This CDR3 has 16 amino acids. CDR3 in amino acids: CASSPPASGEPNEQFF. CDR3 coding DNA: TGTGCCAGCTCACCACCGGCTAGCGGGGAACCAAATGAGCAGTTCTTC. Full variable domain (remainder filled in from reference TRBV18 and TRBJ2-1): NAGVMQNPRHLVRRRGQEARLRCSPMKGHSHVYWYRQLPEEGLKFMVYLQKENIIDESGMPKERFSAEFPKEGPSILRIQQVVRGDSAAYFCASSPPASGEPNEQFFGPGTRLTVL.

The chain uses TRBV19 and TRBJ2-7, with 9 positions matching TRBD2. This CDR3 contains 18 residues. The ends lost 1 base at V and 4 bases at J; junction bases unmatched: 14. Germline V gene data show CDR1 as LNHDA and CDR2 as SQIVND (reference sequence). CDR3 bases: TGTGCCAGTAGTATAGTGGGTAGCGGGAGACAACTTGGATACGAGCAGTACTTC. This gives the protein CASSIVGSGRQLGYEQYF.

The chain combines TRBV4-3 with TRBJ2-1; 8 positions agree with TRBD2. The J segment lost 7 bases and the V segment lost 1 base, leaving 9 bases of the junction unmatched. CDR1 and CDR2 (germline): LGHNA, YSLEER. There are 16 residues in the CDR3. The CDR3: CASSQGQREWANEQFF. Written as DNA, the CDR3 is TGCGCCAGCAGCCAAGGTCAGCGGGAGTGGGCAAATGAGCAGTTCTTC.

The rearrangement joins TRBV7-2 to TRBJ2-5, with TRBD2 matching over 11 bases. This CDR3 has 18 residues. V lost 4 bases, J lost 5 bases, and 15 bases stayed unmatched. Germline lookup yields CDR1 SGHTA and CDR2 FQGNSA. The CDR3 DNA sequence: TGTGCCAGCAGCTCCCCATTTACGGTAGCGGGAGGGGCGGAGACCCAGTACTTC. Protein: CASSSPFTVAGGAETQYF.

The CDR3 region is CASSKGTDFYGYTF. DNA of the CDR3: TGTGCCAGCAGCAAAGGGACAGATTTCTATGGCTACACCTTC. This chain connects TRBV21-1 to TRBJ1-2; the table names TRBD1, a call not compared with the DNA. TRBV21-1 is classified as a pseudogene. The CDR3 length is 14 residues.

The chain combines TRBV9 with TRBJ2-2, with 12 positions matching TRBD2. This CDR3 is built from 17 residues. V lost 2 bases to trimming and J lost 5 bases; unmatched junction nucleotides: 7. Germline CDR1 is SGDLS and CDR2 is YYNGEE. In nucleotides, the CDR3 is TGTGCCAGCAGCGTGACTAGCGGGAGTGGGTTTACCGGGGAGCTGTTTTTT. Protein product: CASSVTSGSGFTGELFF.

The genes are TRBV6-5 and TRBJ1-2, with TRBD1 matching over 8 bases. V shed 0 bases, J shed 0 bases, and the junction held 3 bases outside the gene matches. The CDR3 loop spans 16 amino acids. The germline V gene has CDR1 MNHEY and CDR2 SVGAGI. Written as DNA, the CDR3 is TGTGCCAGCAGTTACTCGGGACAGGTCCCTAACTATGGCTACACCTTC. The encoded protein is CASSYSGQVPNYGYTF.